This entry concerns a single TCR beta chain. What it binds is unknown. The source of the sample is a study of shared clonotypes between healthy human individuals. The study's findings and limits: Generally, naive subsets came out with larger estimated richness than memory subsets.

The ends lost 1 base at V and 3 bases at J; junction bases unmatched: 7. In germline, CDR1 is SGHAT, CDR2 FQNNGV. The CDR3 is 16 residues long. Original processing notes: Junction-only sequences without quality scores were provided by ImmunoSEQ, so filtering was different. The table came from immunoSEQ multiplex PCR; TCRdb's copy has only in-frame clones and leaves some out. The DNA gave D and trimming, while V, J and clone size come from that table. The sample lists approximately 620,000 clones; more than 95% were seen once. The sample consisted of naive CD4+ T cells sorted from blood. As to subset: CD45RA+ positively selected. This TCR was sampled from a woman in her twenties or thirties in good health. The J gene is TRBJ2-7, the V gene TRBV11-2; the match to TRBD1 covers 9 bases. The CDR3: CASSLARTGAIYEQYF. The CDR3 bases are TGTGCCAGCAGCTTAGCAAGGACAGGGGCGATCTACGAGCAGTACTTC.